This passage covers 10 T cell receptor beta chains from one sample sequenced in a study of shared clonotypes between healthy human individuals. The repertoire was sequenced with immunoSEQ multiplex PCR; TCRdb's copy has only in-frame clones and lacks some. The table lists under 1,100,000 clones, approximately 68% of them singletons. Sequenced: memory CD4+ T cells sorted from blood. Subset described: CD45RA-negative fraction. These receptors came from a man between 18 and 35 years old in good health.

This chain uses TRBV2 with TRBJ2-4; the D gene is possibly TRBD2 (6 bases). Germline CDR1 and CDR2: SNHLY and FYNNEI. Trimming shortened V by 6 bases and J by 6 bases, and 18 bases separated the two germline ends. This CDR3 is built from 15 residues. CDR3 region: CASRQEGSGGNIQYF. CDR3 in DNA: TGTGCCAGCAGACAGGAGGGGTCCGGAGGAAACATTCAGTACTTC.

The chain has TRBV7-8 and TRBJ1-2; D gene ambiguous. In germline, CDR1 is SGHVS, CDR2 FQNEAQ. The V gene lost 1 base and the J gene lost 7 bases, with 16 bases spanning the gap. The CDR3 is 15 residues long. CDR3 DNA sequence: TGTGCCAGCAGCTTAGATATGGCGTCCGGTGGTGGCTACACCTTC. Its translation: CASSLDMASGGGYTF.

In its sample, this clone was seen once. This chain connects TRBV28 to TRBJ1-2; D is unclear. Trimming shortened V by 7 bases and J by 2 bases, and 14 bases separated the two germline ends. This CDR3 spans 14 amino acids. Per germline, CDR1 MDHEN and CDR2 SYDVKM. The CDR3 DNA reads as TGTGCCAGCACTGCCCGGGAAACAAACTATGGCTACACCTTC. Protein: CASTARETNYGYTF.

The DNA of the CDR3 is TGCGCCAGCAGCCTCCCCTCAGGTCGGGGTGAGCAGTTCTTC. It encodes CASSLPSGRGEQFF. The genes are TRBV5-1 and TRBJ2-1, with D possibly being TRBD2 (5 bases). Germline-derived CDR1 and CDR2 are SGHRS and YFSETQ. This CDR3 has 14 amino acids. Deletions cut 4 bases from V and 9 bases from J, with 17 bases between.

A note on this clone: This CDR3 is also generated by other DNA sequences in the sample. This chain uses TRBV5-1 with TRBJ2-5; TRBD2 is a possible D gene (6 bases). V shed 2 bases and J shed 3 bases, with 11 bases lying between them. This CDR3 contains 14 residues. Germline loops: CDR1 SGHRS, CDR2 YFSETQ. CDR3 protein: CASSFGPGEETQYF. The CDR3 nucleotides are TGCGCCAGCAGCTTTGGCCCGGGGGAAGAGACCCAGTACTTC.

The chain carries TRBV9 and TRBJ2-3; D remains ambiguous. The CDR3 has 17 amino acids. Per germline, CDR1 SGDLS and CDR2 YYNGEE. Trimming took 1 base from V and 6 from J, leaving 21 bases between them. The CDR3 DNA reads as TGTGCCAGCAGCGTAAGCGATAGGCCAGCCGTAACTGATACGCAGTATTTT. Translation: CASSVSDRPAVTDTQYF. Full variable domain (outside the CDR3, taken from reference TRBV9 and TRBJ2-3): DSGVTQTPKHLITATGQRVTLRCSPRSGDLSVYWYQQSLDQGLQFLIQYYNGEERAKGNILERFSAQQFPDLHSELNLSSLELGDSALYFCASSVSDRPAVTDTQYFGPGTRLTVL.

V and J are TRBV4-1 and TRBJ1-2, with D possibly being TRBD1 (5 bases). The CDR3 covers 14 residues. Per germline, CDR1 MGHRA and CDR2 YSYEKL. Trimming removed 0 bases from V and 7 bases from J, with 12 bases in between. CDR3 in amino acids: CASSQEVTVTGYTF. CDR3 bases: TGCGCCAGCAGCCAAGAGGTGACAGTGACTGGCTACACCTTC.

This clone was seen a few times. The V call is TRBV1, the J call TRBJ2-3. TRBV1 is a documented pseudogene. The CDR3 contains 14 residues. This CDR3 is CTSSQVQTTDTQYF. CDR3 nucleotides: TGCACCAGCAGCCAGGTTCAGACCACGGATACGCAGTATTTT.

The chain links TRBV7-9 to TRBJ1-2; TRBD1 agrees at 9 bases. This CDR3 has 13 residues. V was clipped by 3 bases and J by 7 bases; unmatched bases: 3. Germline V gene lookup returns CDR1 SEHNR and CDR2 FQNEAQ (reference sequence). The CDR3 spells CASSFGTGFGYTF. For the CDR3, the DNA is TGTGCCAGCAGCTTCGGGACAGGGTTTGGCTACACCTTC.

Comment on this clone: Sequence at one end of the junction differs from germline and may be a read error. The chain combines TRBV7-7 with TRBJ2-5, with 10 bases aligning to TRBD2. CDR3 length equals 15 residues. Germline loops: CDR1 SSHAT, CDR2 FNYEAQ (reference sequence). The CDR3 is CASSLAGGIQETQYF. DNA for the CDR3: TGTGCTAGCAGCTTAGCGGGAGGCATCCAAGAGACCCAGTACTTC.